These T cell receptor beta chains were read from a single sample in a study of T cells in Graves' hyperthyroidism and ophthalmopathy. TCRdb re-derived calls from the multiplex PCR reads in MiXCR, one entry per CDR3 protein. This sample yields 500,000 to 650,000 distinct CDR3 sequences, of which approximately 15% are seen a single time; approximately 13% belongs to the top ten. Sequences were obtained from blood. The receptor source for this set is a woman in her fifties or sixties with Graves' ophthalmopathy. The CDR3 runs from the conserved cysteine through the conserved F or W. A D gene is named only where the DNA matches it firmly. Size is omitted from some rows. Given values are once, few, many or a class for expanded clones.

j_call d_call clone_size cdr3_length v_call cdr3_aa cdr3_nt
TRBJ2-7 TRBD2 many 18 TRBV5-1 CASSFRTSGSMGSYEQYF TGCGCCAGCAGTTTCCGGACTAGCGGGAGTATGGGGTCCTACGAGCAGTACTTC
TRBJ2-5 TRBD2 . 15 TRBV4-3 CASSREREEVETQYF TGCGCCAGCAGCCGAGAGCGGGAGGAGGTGGAGACCCAGTACTTC
TRBJ2-1 . few 13 TRBV4-2 CASSQGSTVEQFF TGTGCCAGCAGCCAAGGATCGACTGTGGAGCAGTTCTTC
TRBJ2-3 TRBD2 . 13 TRBV9 CASSGSSGRKQYF TGTGCCAGCAGTGGGTCTAGCGGGAGGAAGCAGTATTTT
TRBJ1-2 TRBD1 many 13 TRBV5-1 CASSVTGDYGYTF TGCGCCAGCAGCGTAACAGGGGACTATGGCTACACCTTC
TRBJ2-5 . many 16 TRBV7-2 CASSARGWGGQETQYF TGTGCCAGCAGCGCCCGGGGGTGGGGCGGGCAAGAGACCCAGTACTTC
TRBJ1-2 . many 13 TRBV10-3 CAIRVPGLYGYTF TGTGCCATCAGAGTACCAGGTCTCTATGGCTACACCTTC
TRBJ1-5 . . 14 TRBV15 CATSVGVGSQPQHF TGTGCCACCAGTGTGGGAGTTGGCAGTCAGCCCCAGCATTTT
TRBJ2-2 TRBD2 few 14 TRBV10-3 CAITGLVGTGELFF TGTGCCATCACGGGACTAGTGGGCACCGGGGAGCTGTTTTTT
TRBJ1-2 TRBD1 . 13 TRBV5-1 CASSTTGSDGYTF TGTGCCAGCAGCACGACAGGGTCGGATGGCTACACCTTC
TRBJ2-3 . . 16 TRBV28 CASTGGDSTSTDTQYF TGTGCCAGCACCGGGGGTGACTCAACTAGCACAGATACGCAGTATTTT
TRBJ1-1 TRBD1 few 14 TRBV5-8 CASSKGGIRTEAFF TGTGCCAGCAGTAAAGGGGGCATAAGGACTGAAGCTTTCTTT
TRBJ2-7 . . 15 TRBV7-9 CASSLDLAYTYEQYF TGTGCCAGCAGCTTAGATCTAGCCTACACCTACGAGCAGTACTTC
TRBJ1-5 . . 17 TRBV6-9 CASSYAASGSPNQPQHF TGTGCCAGCAGTTACGCGGCTAGCGGGAGCCCGAATCAGCCCCAGCATTTT
TRBJ2-1 . many 15 TRBV7-3 CASSLSSDSYNEQFF TGTGCCAGCAGCTTATCATCTGACTCCTACAATGAGCAGTTCTTC
TRBJ2-7 . many 13 TRBV5-6 CASSWGAIYEQYF TGTGCCAGCAGCTGGGGGGCGATCTACGAGCAGTACTTC
TRBJ2-7 TRBD1 . 18 TRBV5-1 CASSLASLQTGGPYEQYF TGCGCCAGCAGCTTGGCCTCCCTTCAGACAGGGGGCCCCTACGAGCAGTACTTC
TRBJ2-7 . . 18 TRBV4-2 CASSPQRIIASDLYEQYF TGTGCCAGCAGCCCCCAACGAATAATAGCCTCGGACCTCTACGAGCAGTACTTC
TRBJ2-7 TRBD1 many 15 TRBV28 CASSLVQGDFHEQYF TGTGCCAGCAGTTTAGTACAGGGGGATTTCCACGAGCAGTACTTC
TRBJ1-1 TRBD1 many 19 TRBV5-1 CASSFPSSEGASMNTEAFF TGCGCCAGCAGCTTTCCCTCGAGCGAGGGGGCGTCCATGAACACTGAAGCTTTCTTT
TRBJ2-1 TRBD2 many 13 TRBV29-1 CSVGGSAYNEQFF TGCAGCGTTGGCGGGAGCGCCTACAATGAGCAGTTCTTC
TRBJ2-7 TRBD2 many 15 TRBV5-1 CASRSSSGSVGEQYF TGCGCCAGCAGGTCGTCTAGCGGGAGTGTGGGCGAGCAGTACTTC
TRBJ2-7 . many 14 TRBV20-1 CSASSPGASYEQYF TGCAGTGCTAGTTCCCCAGGAGCATCCTACGAGCAGTACTTC
TRBJ2-3 TRBD2 many 18 TRBV12-3/TRBV12-4 CASSLGPGLAVGEDTQYF TGTGCCAGCAGTTTAGGGCCGGGACTAGCCGTCGGAGAAGATACGCAGTATTTT
TRBJ2-7 . many 15 TRBV30 CAWSVPGLGRHEQYF TGTGCCTGGAGTGTACCAGGACTTGGGCGCCACGAGCAGTACTTC
TRBJ2-1 TRBD2 many 14 TRBV20-1 CSAQEASGNNEQFF TGCAGTGCGCAAGAGGCTAGCGGGAACAATGAGCAGTTCTTC
TRBJ2-5 . many 13 TRBV28 CASSLLGPETQYF TGTGCCAGCAGTTTATTAGGTCCGGAGACCCAGTACTTC
TRBJ2-7 TRBD2 many 15 TRBV7-8 CASSPRGTSSYEQYF TGTGCCAGCAGCCCGCGAGGGACTAGCTCCTACGAGCAGTACTTC
TRBJ1-1 . many 13 TRBV7-9 CASSFSGNTEAFF TGTGCCAGCAGCTTTAGCGGGAACACTGAAGCTTTCTTT
TRBJ2-2 TRBD2 many 14 TRBV29-1 CSVVWLAGRGELFF TGCAGCGTTGTATGGCTAGCGGGAAGGGGGGAGCTGTTTTTT
TRBJ2-3 TRBD1 many 16 TRBV15 CATSRGTGPYTDTQYF TGTGCCACCAGCAGAGGGACAGGGCCCTATACAGATACGCAGTATTTT
TRBJ1-1 . few 15 TRBV29-1 CSVESRLRLDTEAFF TGCAGCGTAGAAAGCCGGCTTCGATTGGACACTGAAGCTTTCTTT
TRBJ1-2 TRBD1 many 15 TRBV6-1 CASTPYRGHDYGYTF TGTGCCAGCACTCCATACAGGGGGCACGACTATGGCTACACCTTC
TRBJ2-5 . many 13 TRBV11-1 CASREEFQETQYF TGTGCCAGCAGAGAGGAGTTTCAAGAGACCCAGTACTTC
TRBJ2-6 . . 14 TRBV24-1 CATSEGSGANVLTF TGTGCCACCAGCGAGGGGTCTGGGGCCAACGTCCTGACTTTC
TRBJ2-7 . few 16 TRBV7-9 CASSLGDASGGYEQYF TGTGCCAGCAGCTTAGGGGACGCCTCAGGCGGCTACGAGCAGTACTTC
TRBJ1-5 TRBD1 . 15 TRBV20-1 CSANSGTGGNQPQHF TGCAGTGCTAACTCCGGGACAGGGGGCAATCAGCCCCAGCATTTT
TRBJ1-4 TRBD1 many 14 TRBV27 CASRLQGAGEKLFF TGTGCCAGCAGGCTACAGGGGGCAGGGGAAAAACTGTTTTTT
TRBJ1-1 TRBD1 few 14 TRBV10-3 CAISGEGASVEAFF TGTGCCATCAGTGGGGAGGGGGCAAGTGTTGAAGCTTTCTTT
TRBJ2-5 . many 14 TRBV11-2 CASSLRLGMETQYF TGTGCCAGCAGCCTTAGACTCGGAATGGAGACCCAGTACTTC
TRBJ1-1 . many 14 TRBV18 CASSPGWGNTEAFF TGTGCCAGCTCACCAGGGTGGGGGAACACTGAAGCTTTCTTT
TRBJ2-1 TRBD2 many 15 TRBV7-3 CASSDGTSGYNEQFF TGTGCCAGCAGCGACGGGACTAGCGGATACAATGAGCAGTTCTTC
TRBJ2-5 TRBD2 . 17 TRBV6-1 CASSLFELAGDSETQYF TGTGCCAGCAGTCTTTTTGAGCTAGCGGGAGATAGCGAGACCCAGTACTTC
TRBJ1-2 . many 14 TRBV20-1 CSARQGTSNYGYTF TGCAGTGCTAGACAGGGAACTTCTAACTATGGCTACACCTTC
TRBJ1-1 . many 12 TRBV6-2/TRBV6-3 CASSYGRTEAFF TGTGCCAGCAGTTACGGACGCACTGAAGCTTTCTTT
TRBJ1-5 . few 12 TRBV12-3/TRBV12-4 CASSWGIQPQHF TGTGCCAGCAGCTGGGGAATTCAGCCCCAGCATTTT
TRBJ1-1 . . 17 TRBV18 CASSPLVGQGVYTEAFF TGTGCCAGCTCACCATTGGTCGGCCAGGGTGTTTACACTGAAGCTTTCTTT
TRBJ2-5 . many 16 TRBV20-1 CSALPITGGPGETQYF TGCAGTGCTCTACCGATAACTGGAGGGCCCGGCGAGACCCAGTACTTC
TRBJ2-7 TRBD2 few 14 TRBV28 CASNWGGGSYEQYF TGTGCCAGCAATTGGGGGGGGGGCTCCTACGAGCAGTACTTC
TRBJ1-4 . . 15 TRBV20-1 CSARDLGTQGLKLFF TGCAGTGCTAGAGATTTGGGGACCCAAGGACTAAAACTGTTTTTT
TRBJ2-3 TRBD1 many 15 TRBV28 CASSSLRTGFNTQYF TGTGCCAGCAGTTCCCTCAGGACAGGGTTTAATACGCAGTATTTT
TRBJ2-3 . many 13 TRBV18 CASSPAGSDTQYF TGTGCCAGCTCACCAGCAGGGTCAGATACGCAGTATTTT
TRBJ2-3 TRBD2 many 17 TRBV20-1 CSASPLAGGPGTDTQYF TGCAGTGCTAGTCCCCTAGCGGGAGGGCCGGGCACAGATACGCAGTATTTT
TRBJ2-1 TRBD2 once 18 TRBV28 CASSFLPGLAVSYNEQFF TGTGCCAGCAGTTTTTTGCCGGGACTAGCGGTCTCCTACAATGAGCAGTTCTTC